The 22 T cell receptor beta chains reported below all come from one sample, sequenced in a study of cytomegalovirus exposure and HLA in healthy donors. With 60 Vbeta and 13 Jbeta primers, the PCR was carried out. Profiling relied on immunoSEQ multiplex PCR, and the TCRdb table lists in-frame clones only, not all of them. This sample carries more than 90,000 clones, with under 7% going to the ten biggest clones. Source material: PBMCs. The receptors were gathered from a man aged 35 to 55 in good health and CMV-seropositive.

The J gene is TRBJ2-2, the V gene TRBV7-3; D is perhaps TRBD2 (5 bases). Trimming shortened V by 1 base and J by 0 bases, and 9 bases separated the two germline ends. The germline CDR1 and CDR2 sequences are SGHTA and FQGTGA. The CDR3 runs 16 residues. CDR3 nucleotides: TGTGCCAGCAGCTTAATCGGGGATTCGAACACCGGGGAGCTGTTTTTT. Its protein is CASSLIGDSNTGELFF.

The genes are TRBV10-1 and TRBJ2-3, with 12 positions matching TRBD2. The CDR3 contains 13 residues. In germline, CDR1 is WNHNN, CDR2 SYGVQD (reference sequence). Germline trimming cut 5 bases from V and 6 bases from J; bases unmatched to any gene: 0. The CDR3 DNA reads TGCGCCAGCAGTCTAGCGGGAGGGGATACGCAGTATTTT. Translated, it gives CASSLAGGDTQYF.

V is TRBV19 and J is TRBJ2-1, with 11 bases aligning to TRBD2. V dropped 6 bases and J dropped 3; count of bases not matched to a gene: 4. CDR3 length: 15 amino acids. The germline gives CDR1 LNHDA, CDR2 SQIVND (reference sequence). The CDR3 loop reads CASRRGLAVYNEQFF. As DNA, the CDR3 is TGTGCCAGTAGACGGGGACTAGCGGTCTACAATGAGCAGTTCTTC.

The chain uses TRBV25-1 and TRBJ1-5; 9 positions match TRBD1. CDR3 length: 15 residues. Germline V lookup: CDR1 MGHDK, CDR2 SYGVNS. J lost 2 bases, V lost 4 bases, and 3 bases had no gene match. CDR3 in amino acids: CASSGDREGNQPQHF. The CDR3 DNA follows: TGTGCCAGCAGTGGGGACAGGGAAGGCAATCAGCCCCAGCATTTT.

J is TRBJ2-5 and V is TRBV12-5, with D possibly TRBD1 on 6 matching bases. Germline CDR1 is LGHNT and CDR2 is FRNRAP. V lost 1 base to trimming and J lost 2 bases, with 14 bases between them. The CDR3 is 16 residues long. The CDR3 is CASGLEQGGTQETQYF. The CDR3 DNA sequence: TGTGCTAGTGGTTTGGAACAGGGTGGCACTCAAGAGACCCAGTACTTC.

Written as DNA, the CDR3 is TGTGCCAGTAGCCACCCAGGGGGCTACAATGAGCAGTTCTTC. It translates to CASSHPGGYNEQFF. The chain links TRBV19 to TRBJ2-1, with 7 bases aligning to TRBD1. The CDR3 is made up of 14 amino acids. Germline V gene lookup returns CDR1 LNHDA and CDR2 SQIVND (reference sequence). The trim removed 6 bases at V and 3 bases at J, leaving 5 bases unmatched. The full variable domain, in which reference TRBV19 and TRBJ2-1 provide the parts outside the CDR3, is DGGITQSPKYLFRKEGQNVTLSCEQNLNHDAMYWYRQDPGQGLRLIYYSQIVNDFQKGDIAEGYSVSREKKESFPLTVTSAQKNPTAFYLCASSHPGGYNEQFFGPGTRLTVL.

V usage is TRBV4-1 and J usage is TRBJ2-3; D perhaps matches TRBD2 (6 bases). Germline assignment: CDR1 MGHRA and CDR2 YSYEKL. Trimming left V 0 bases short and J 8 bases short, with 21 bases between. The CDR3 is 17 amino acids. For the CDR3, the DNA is TGCGCCAGCAGCCAAGATGCCATCGGGAGTAGTTTCGGTACGCAGTATTTT. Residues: CASSQDAIGSSFGTQYF.

This CDR3 is CASSRTGLAGGSTGELFF. The CDR3 coding sequence is TGTGCCAGCAGCCGGACGGGACTAGCGGGAGGGAGCACCGGGGAGCTGTTTTTT. The gene calls are TRBV5-8 and TRBJ2-2; 16 nucleotides agree with TRBD2. V lost 4 bases and J lost 4; bases outside the gene matches: 7. The germline V gene has CDR1 SGHTS and CDR2 YDEGEE. The length of the CDR3 is 18 residues.

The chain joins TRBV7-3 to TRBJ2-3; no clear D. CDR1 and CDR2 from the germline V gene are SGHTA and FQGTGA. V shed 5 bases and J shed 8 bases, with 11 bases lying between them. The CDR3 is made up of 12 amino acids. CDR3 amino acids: CASSPAPGTQYF. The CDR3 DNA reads TGTGCCAGCAGCCCTGCCCCGGGTACGCAGTATTTT.

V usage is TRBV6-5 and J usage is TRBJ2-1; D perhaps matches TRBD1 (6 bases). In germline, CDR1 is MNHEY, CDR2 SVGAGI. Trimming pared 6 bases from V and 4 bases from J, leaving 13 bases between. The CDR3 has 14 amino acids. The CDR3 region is CASRAYGQYNEQFF. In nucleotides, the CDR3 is TGTGCCAGCAGGGCTTATGGACAGTACAATGAGCAGTTCTTC.

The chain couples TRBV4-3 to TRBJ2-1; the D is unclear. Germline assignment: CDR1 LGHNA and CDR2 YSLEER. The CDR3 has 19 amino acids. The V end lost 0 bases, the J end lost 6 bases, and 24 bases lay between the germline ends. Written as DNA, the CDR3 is TGCGCCAGCAGCCAAGACCCTGCCCCTAACACCGGAGTCGGCAATGAGCAGTTCTTC. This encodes CASSQDPAPNTGVGNEQFF.

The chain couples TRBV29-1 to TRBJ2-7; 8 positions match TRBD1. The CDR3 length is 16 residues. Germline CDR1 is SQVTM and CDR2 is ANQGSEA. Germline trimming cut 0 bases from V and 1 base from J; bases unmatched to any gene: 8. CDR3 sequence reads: CSVEDFTGQDSYEQYF. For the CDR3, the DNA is TGCAGCGTTGAAGATTTCACGGGACAGGATTCCTACGAGCAGTACTTC.

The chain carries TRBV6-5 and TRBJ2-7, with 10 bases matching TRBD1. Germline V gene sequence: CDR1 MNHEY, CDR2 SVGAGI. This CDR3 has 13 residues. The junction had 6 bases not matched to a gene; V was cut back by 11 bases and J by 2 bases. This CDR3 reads CAVRTGGAYEQYF. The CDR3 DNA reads TGTGCCGTACGGACAGGGGGTGCCTACGAGCAGTACTTC.

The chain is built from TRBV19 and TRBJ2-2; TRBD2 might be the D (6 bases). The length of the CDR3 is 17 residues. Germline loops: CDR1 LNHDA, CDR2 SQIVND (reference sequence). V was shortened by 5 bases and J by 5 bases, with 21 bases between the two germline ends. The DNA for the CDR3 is TGTGCCAGTAGTGCCAATTTGGGCCTCGGGGGAACCGGGGAGCTGTTTTTT. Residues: CASSANLGLGGTGELFF. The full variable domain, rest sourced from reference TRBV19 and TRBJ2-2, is DGGITQSPKYLFRKEGQNVTLSCEQNLNHDAMYWYRQDPGQGLRLIYYSQIVNDFQKGDIAEGYSVSREKKESFPLTVTSAQKNPTAFYLCASSANLGLGGTGELFFGEGSRLTVL.

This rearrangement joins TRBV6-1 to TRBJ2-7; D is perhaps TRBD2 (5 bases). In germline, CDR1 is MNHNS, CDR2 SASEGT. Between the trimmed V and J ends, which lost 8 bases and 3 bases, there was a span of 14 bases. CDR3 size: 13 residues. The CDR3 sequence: CASQVGGYYEQYF. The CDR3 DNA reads TGTGCCAGCCAGGTTGGCGGGTACTACGAGCAGTACTTC.

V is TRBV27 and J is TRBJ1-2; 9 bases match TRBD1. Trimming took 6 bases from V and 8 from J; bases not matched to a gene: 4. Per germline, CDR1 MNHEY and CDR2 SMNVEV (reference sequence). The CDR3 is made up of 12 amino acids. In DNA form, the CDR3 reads TGTGCCAGCAGCACAGGGGGCAGGGGCTACACCTTC. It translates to CASSTGGRGYTF.

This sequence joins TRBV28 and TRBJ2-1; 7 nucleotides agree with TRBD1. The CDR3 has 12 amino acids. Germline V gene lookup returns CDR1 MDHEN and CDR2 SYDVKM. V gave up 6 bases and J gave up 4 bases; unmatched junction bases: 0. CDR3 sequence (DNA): TGTGCCAGCAGGGGACAGTACAATGAGCAGTTCTTC. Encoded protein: CASRGQYNEQFF.

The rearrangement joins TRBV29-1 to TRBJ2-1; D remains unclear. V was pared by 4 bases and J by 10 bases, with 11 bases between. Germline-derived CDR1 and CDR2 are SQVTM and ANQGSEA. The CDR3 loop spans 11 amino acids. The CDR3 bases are TGCAGCGTTGGGCAGGCAAGGGAGCAGTTCTTC. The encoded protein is CSVGQAREQFF.

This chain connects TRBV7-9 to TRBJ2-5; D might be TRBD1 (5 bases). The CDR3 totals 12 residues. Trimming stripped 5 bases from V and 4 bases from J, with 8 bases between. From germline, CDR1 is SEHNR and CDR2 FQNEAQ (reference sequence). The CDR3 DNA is TGTGCCAGCAGCCCGACAGTAGAGACCCAGTACTTC. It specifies CASSPTVETQYF.

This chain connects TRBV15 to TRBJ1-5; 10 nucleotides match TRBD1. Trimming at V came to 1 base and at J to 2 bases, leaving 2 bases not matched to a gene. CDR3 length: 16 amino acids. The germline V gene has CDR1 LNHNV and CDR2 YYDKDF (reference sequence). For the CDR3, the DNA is TGTGCCACCAGCAGAGTAGGGACAGGGGGCAATCAGCCCCAGCATTTT. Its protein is CATSRVGTGGNQPQHF.

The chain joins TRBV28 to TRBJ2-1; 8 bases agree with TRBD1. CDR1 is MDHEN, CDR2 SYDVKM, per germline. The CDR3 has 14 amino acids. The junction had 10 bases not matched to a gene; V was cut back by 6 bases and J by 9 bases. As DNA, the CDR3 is TGTGCCAGCAGCCGAGGACAGGGCGAACTTGAGCAGTTCTTC. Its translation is CASSRGQGELEQFF. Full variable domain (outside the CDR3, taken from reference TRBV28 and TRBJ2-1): DVKVTQSSRYLVKRTGEKVFLECVQDMDHENMFWYRQDPGLGLRLIYFSYDVKMKEKGDIPEGYSVSREKKERFSLILESASTNQTSMYLCASSRGQGELEQFFGPGTRLTVL.

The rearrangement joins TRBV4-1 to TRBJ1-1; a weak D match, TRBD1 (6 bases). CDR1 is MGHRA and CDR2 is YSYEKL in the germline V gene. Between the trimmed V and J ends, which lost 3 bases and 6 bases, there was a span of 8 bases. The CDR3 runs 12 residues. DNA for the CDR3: TGCGCCAGCAGCCAGGCAGGGGCTGAAGCTTTCTTT. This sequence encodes CASSQAGAEAFF.